The 14 T cell receptor beta chains below all came from one sample that was sequenced in a study of human T cells and chemical hapten exposure (dated by TCRdb to the early 2020s). Read against the paper, the sample's time point label means: pre-sensitization, week 0. Reading the label with the study, this specimen's treatment or condition is: therapeutic diphenylcyclopropenone sensitization with weekly scalp DPC. The library was generated by RACE. Sequencing took place on a NextSeq 500. TCRdb passed the public sequencing reads through fastp at Q25 and MiXCR, retaining productive beta sequences. Rows with a matching CDR3 protein are joined into one entry that keeps the most common DNA and genes. Recorded for this sample are 180,000 or so distinct CDR3 sequences; approximately 29% of them occurred a single time. 2.5% to 3.5% of the sample is held by the ten biggest clonotypes. The sequenced sample was whole blood, obtained in connection with sensitization to the hapten diphenylcyclopropenone (DPC). The source is a woman aged 25 to 39 with alopecia areata. Some clones in this sample may be carry-over from other donors' samples.

This clonotype was seen only a few times. The chain links TRBV6-5 to TRBJ1-2, with D perhaps TRBD1 (6 bases). CDR1 is MNHEY and CDR2 is SVGAGI in the germline V gene. The ends were cut back, 2 bases at V and 3 bases at J, with 10 bases in the middle. This CDR3 has 14 residues. The DNA of the CDR3 is TGTGCCAGCAGTTACGCGACAGGTTACTATGGCTACACCTTC. Its protein product is CASSYATGYYGYTF.

The V call is TRBV28, the J call TRBJ1-1, with unresolved D. V lost 8 bases and J 0 bases, leaving 10 bases between the germline ends. The CDR3 has 13 residues. Germline CDR1 and CDR2: MDHEN and SYDVKM. The CDR3 DNA is TGTGCCAGCCTCGGTCGACTGAACACTGAAGCTTTCTTT. As protein: CASLGRLNTEAFF.

The chain joins TRBV29-1 to TRBJ1-5, with D perhaps TRBD1 (6 bases). Deletions cut 4 bases from V and 5 bases from J, with 15 bases between. Germline CDR1 SQVTM, CDR2 ANQGSEA. The CDR3 runs 14 residues. The CDR3 region has the DNA TGCAGCGTTGGGGGAGGGCAGGGGCATCAGCCCCAGCATTTT. The encoded protein is CSVGGGQGHQPQHF.

This clonotype has more than one count but fewer than ten. The J gene is TRBJ1-6, the V gene TRBV5-1; TRBD1 agrees at 8 bases. CDR1 SGHRS and CDR2 YFSETQ come from the germline V gene. The CDR3 sequence is 16 residues long. After removal of 4 bases from V and 8 bases from J, the junction contained 11 bases not matched to a gene. As DNA, the CDR3 is TGCGCCAGCAGCAGACAAATGGGACAGGCCGATTCACCCCTCCACTTT. Protein product: CASSRQMGQADSPLHF.

This clonotype was counted only a few times. The chain uses TRBV28 and TRBJ1-5, with D maybe TRBD1 (5 bases). The CDR3 contains 18 residues. Germline CDR1 is MDHEN and CDR2 is SYDVKM. The ends were cut back, 2 bases at V and 3 bases at J, with 20 bases in the middle. The CDR3 loop is CASSLHLGGRGINQPQHF. CDR3 coding DNA: TGTGCCAGCAGTTTACATTTGGGGGGGAGGGGAATCAATCAGCCCCAGCATTTT.

The V gene is TRBV29-1, the J gene TRBJ1-4; D may be TRBD1 (5 bases). Trimming left V 0 bases short and J 7 bases short, with 12 bases between. Looked up from germline, CDR1 is SQVTM and CDR2 is ANQGSEA. The CDR3 has 14 residues. The CDR3, as DNA: TGCAGCGTTGAAGATCTTGCCGGGGGTGAAAAACTGTTTTTT. Translated, it gives CSVEDLAGGEKLFF.

This clonotype has just a few counts. The chain carries TRBV28 and TRBJ2-7; D not resolved. CDR3 size: 13 residues. The germline V gene encodes CDR1 MDHEN and CDR2 SYDVKM. V was trimmed by 3 bases and J by 0 bases, leaving 6 bases between them. CDR3 in amino acids: CASSFAHSYEQYF. The CDR3 DNA reads TGTGCCAGCAGTTTCGCGCACTCCTACGAGCAGTACTTC.

This clonotype came up a few times. The V and J genes are TRBV7-9 and TRBJ2-5; TRBD2 matches at 7 bases. The CDR3 is 13 residues long. The J segment lost 4 bases and the V segment lost 4 bases, leaving 3 bases of the junction unmatched. CDR1 SEHNR and CDR2 FQNEAQ come from the germline V gene (reference sequence). CDR3: CASSSGTTETQYF. In DNA, the CDR3 is TGTGCCAGCAGCTCCGGGACTACAGAGACCCAGTACTTC.

This clonotype was picked up a small number of times. The V and J genes are TRBV4-2 and TRBJ2-3; 10 bases map to TRBD2. CDR1 LGHNA and CDR2 YNFKEQ come from the germline V gene. V trimming: 0 bases; J trimming: 2 bases; junction bases outside the gene matches: 11. The CDR3 has 19 residues. As DNA, the CDR3 is TGTGCCAGCAGCCAAGAGATAACCGGGACTAGCGTACTCACAGATACGCAGTATTTT. Translation: CASSQEITGTSVLTDTQYF.

This clonotype was observed a handful of times. The rearrangement links TRBV2 to TRBJ1-4; the match to TRBD1 covers 7 bases. The CDR3 sequence is 14 residues long. Germline V gene sequence: CDR1 SNHLY, CDR2 FYNNEI. V dropped 6 bases and J dropped 7; count of bases not matched to a gene: 8. This CDR3 is CASRRQGVGEKLFF. The CDR3 coding sequence is TGTGCCAGCAGGAGACAGGGAGTTGGTGAAAAACTGTTTTTT.

CDR3 residues: CASSLETGSNYGYTF. CDR3 bases: TGTGCCAGCAGCTTGGAAACAGGGAGTAACTATGGCTACACCTTC. This rearrangement joins TRBV5-4 to TRBJ1-2; perhaps TRBD1 as D (6 bases). Trimming removed 0 bases from V and 1 base from J, with 10 bases in between. This CDR3 spans 15 amino acids. CDR1 and CDR2 (germline): SGHNT, YYREEE (reference sequence).

This chain uses TRBV29-1 with TRBJ2-3; D possibly corresponds to TRBD2 (5 bases). The ends were cut back, 4 bases at V and 2 bases at J, with 16 bases in the middle. Germline CDR1 reads SQVTM; CDR2 reads ANQGSEA. CDR3 length: 15 residues. The CDR3 region has the DNA TGCAGCGTTGGAGTTCTAGCAGTTAACACAGATACGCAGTATTTT. Protein product: CSVGVLAVNTDTQYF.

The chain combines TRBV7-2 with TRBJ2-7, with D hard to call. CDR1 and CDR2 (germline): SGHTA, FQGNSA. This CDR3 spans 15 amino acids. The V and J ends lost 0 bases and 4 bases respectively, with 13 bases between them. As DNA, the CDR3 is TGTGCCAGCAGCTTAGCCACCAGTGAATATTACGAGCAGTACTTC. It translates to CASSLATSEYYEQYF.

The chain employs TRBV6-5 and TRBJ1-2; D might be TRBD1 (6 bases). Trimming stripped 5 bases from V and 8 bases from J, with 12 bases between. Germline V gene data show CDR1 as MNHEY and CDR2 as SVGAGI. This CDR3 has 12 residues. CDR3 sequence reads: CASSADSLGYTF. CDR3 sequence (DNA): TGTGCCAGCAGTGCGGACAGTTTGGGCTACACCTTC.